This section outlines one T cell receptor beta chain sequence together with its context. This CDR3 contains 14 residues. Germline CDR1 and CDR2: LGHNT and FRNRAP. V lost 11 bases and J lost 5, with 22 bases in between. This entry comes from a study of blood T cell repertoires in COVID-19. Background on the study: COVID-19 samples, acute and convalescent, were from the United States, Italy and Spain.

In the original analysis: Estimates of nucleated cell counts were drawn from the amplification of reference gene primers. Method: immunoSEQ multiplex PCR; TCRdb's copy keeps in-frame clones and lacks some. From that table come the V and J calls and clone size; the DNA was used to work out D and trimming. The sample has hundreds of thousands of clones, approximately 89% seen once. Enrollment of patients from Seattle took place during active infection, with longitudinal follow-up. The receptor comes from a woman in her seventies with COVID-19, enrolled during active disease. The sequencing input was peripheral blood. The chain is built from TRBV12-5 and TRBJ2-7; possibly TRBD2 for D (5 bases). CDR3 region: CAGRLRGHPNEQYF. DNA for the CDR3: TGTGCTGGACGATTACGGGGTCACCCCAACGAGCAGTACTTC.